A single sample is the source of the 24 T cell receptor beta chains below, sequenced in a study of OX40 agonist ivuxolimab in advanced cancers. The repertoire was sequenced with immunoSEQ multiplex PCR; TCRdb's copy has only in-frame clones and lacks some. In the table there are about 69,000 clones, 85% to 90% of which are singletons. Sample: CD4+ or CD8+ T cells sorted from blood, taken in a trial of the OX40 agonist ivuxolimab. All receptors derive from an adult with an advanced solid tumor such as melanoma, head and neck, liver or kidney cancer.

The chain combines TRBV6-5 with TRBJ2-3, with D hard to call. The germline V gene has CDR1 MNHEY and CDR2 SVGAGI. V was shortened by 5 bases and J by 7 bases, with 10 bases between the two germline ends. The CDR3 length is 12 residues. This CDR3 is CASSDSGNTQYF. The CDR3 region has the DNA TGTGCCAGCAGTGATAGTGGAAATACGCAGTATTTT.

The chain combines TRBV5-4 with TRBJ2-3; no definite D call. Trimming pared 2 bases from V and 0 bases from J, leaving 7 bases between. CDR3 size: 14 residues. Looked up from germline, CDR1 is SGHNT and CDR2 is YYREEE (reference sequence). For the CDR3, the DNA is TGTGCCAGCAGCTTATCCTCTAGCACAGATACGCAGTATTTT. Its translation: CASSLSSSTDTQYF.

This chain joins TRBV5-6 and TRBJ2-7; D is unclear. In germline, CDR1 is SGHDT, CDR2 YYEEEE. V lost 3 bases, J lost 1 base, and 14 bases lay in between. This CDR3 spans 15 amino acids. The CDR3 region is CASSSVGSYSYEQYF. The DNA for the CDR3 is TGTGCCAGCAGCTCTGTCGGCTCCTATTCCTACGAGCAGTACTTC.

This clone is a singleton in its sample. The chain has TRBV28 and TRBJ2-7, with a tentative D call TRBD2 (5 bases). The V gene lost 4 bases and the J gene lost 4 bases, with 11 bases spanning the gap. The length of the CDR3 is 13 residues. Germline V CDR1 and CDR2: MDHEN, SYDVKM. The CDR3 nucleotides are TGTGCCAGCAGTTCGGGGAACCAATACGAGCAGTACTTC. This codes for CASSSGNQYEQYF.

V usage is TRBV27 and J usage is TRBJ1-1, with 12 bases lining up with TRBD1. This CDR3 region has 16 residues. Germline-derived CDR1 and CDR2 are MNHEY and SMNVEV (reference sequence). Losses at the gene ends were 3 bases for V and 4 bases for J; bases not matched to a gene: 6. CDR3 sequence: CASSLFGTGGLTEAFF. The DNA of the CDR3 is TGTGCCAGCAGTTTGTTTGGGACAGGGGGCCTCACTGAAGCTTTCTTT.

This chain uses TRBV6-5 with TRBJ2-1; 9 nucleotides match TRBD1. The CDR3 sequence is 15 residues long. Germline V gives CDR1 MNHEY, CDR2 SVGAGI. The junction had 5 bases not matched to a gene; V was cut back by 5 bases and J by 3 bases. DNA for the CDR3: TGTGCCAGCAGTAAACAGGGGGCGAACTACAATGAGCAGTTCTTC. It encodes CASSKQGANYNEQFF.

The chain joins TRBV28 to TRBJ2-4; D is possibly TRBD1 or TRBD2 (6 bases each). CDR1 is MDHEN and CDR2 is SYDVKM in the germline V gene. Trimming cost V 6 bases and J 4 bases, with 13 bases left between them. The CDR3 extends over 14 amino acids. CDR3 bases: TGTGCCAGCAGCCCCGGGGGCGGGAAAAACATTCAGTACTTC. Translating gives CASSPGGGKNIQYF.

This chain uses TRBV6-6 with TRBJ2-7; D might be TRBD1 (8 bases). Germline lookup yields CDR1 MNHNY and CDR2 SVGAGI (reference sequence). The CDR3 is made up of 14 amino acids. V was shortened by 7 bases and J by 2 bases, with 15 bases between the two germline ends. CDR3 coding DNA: TGTGCCAGCAAAAACAGGGGGGGGGCCTACGAGCAGTACTTC. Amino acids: CASKNRGGAYEQYF.

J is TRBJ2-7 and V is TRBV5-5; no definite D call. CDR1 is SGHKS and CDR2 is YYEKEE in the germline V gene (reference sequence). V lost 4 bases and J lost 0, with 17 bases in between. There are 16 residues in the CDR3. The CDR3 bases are TGTGCCAGCAGCCCCATGGGTCGCACATCCTCCTACGAGCAGTACTTC. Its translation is CASSPMGRTSSYEQYF. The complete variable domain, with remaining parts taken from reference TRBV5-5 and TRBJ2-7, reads DAGVTQSPTHLIKTRGQQVTLRCSPISGHKSVSWYQQVLGQGPQFIFQYYEKEERGRGNFPDRFSARQFPNYSSELNVNALLLGDSALYLCASSPMGRTSSYEQYFGPGTRLTVT.

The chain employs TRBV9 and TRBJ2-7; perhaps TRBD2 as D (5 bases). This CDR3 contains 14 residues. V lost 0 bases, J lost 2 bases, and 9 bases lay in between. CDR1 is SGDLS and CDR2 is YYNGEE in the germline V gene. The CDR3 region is CASSVVGRTYEQYF. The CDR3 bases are TGTGCCAGCAGCGTAGTGGGGAGAACCTACGAGCAGTACTTC.

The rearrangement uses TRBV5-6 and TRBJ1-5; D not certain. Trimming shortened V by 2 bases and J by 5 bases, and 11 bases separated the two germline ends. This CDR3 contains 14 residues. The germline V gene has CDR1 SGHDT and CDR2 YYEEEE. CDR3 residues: CASSFLEGHQPQHF. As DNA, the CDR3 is TGTGCCAGCAGCTTTCTCGAGGGCCATCAGCCCCAGCATTTT.

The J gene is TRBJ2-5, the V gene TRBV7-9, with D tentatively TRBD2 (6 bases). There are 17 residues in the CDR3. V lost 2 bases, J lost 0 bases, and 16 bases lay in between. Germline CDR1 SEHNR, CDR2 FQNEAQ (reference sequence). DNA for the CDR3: TGTGCCAGCAGCTTACGCTTTCGACTAGGGGACCAAGAGACCCAGTACTTC. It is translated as CASSLRFRLGDQETQYF.

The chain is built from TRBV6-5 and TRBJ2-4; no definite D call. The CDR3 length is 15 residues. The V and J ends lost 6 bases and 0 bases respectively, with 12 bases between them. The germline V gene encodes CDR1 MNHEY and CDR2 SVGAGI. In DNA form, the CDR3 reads TGTGCCAGCAGGGTCACCAGCGTAGCCAAAAACATTCAGTACTTC. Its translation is CASRVTSVAKNIQYF.

This CDR3 is CASSFRPSGGYTF. DNA of the CDR3: TGTGCCAGCAGTTTCCGACCATCCGGTGGCTACACCTTC. The rearrangement joins TRBV28 to TRBJ1-2; unclear D gene. This CDR3 has 13 residues. Looked up from germline, CDR1 is MDHEN and CDR2 is SYDVKM. V was trimmed by 3 bases and J by 7 bases, leaving 12 bases between them.

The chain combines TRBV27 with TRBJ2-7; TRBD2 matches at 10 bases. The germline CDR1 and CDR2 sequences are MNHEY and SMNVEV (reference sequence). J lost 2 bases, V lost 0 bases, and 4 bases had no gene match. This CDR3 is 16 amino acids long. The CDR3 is CASSLSGTSVAYEQYF. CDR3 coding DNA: TGTGCCAGCAGTTTATCAGGGACTAGCGTAGCCTACGAGCAGTACTTC.

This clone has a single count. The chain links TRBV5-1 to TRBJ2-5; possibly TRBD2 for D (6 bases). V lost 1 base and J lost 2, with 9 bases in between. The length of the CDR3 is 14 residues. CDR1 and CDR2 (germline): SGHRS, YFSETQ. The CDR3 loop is CASSLWGVQETQYF. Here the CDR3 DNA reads TGCGCCAGCAGCTTGTGGGGGGTTCAAGAGACCCAGTACTTC.

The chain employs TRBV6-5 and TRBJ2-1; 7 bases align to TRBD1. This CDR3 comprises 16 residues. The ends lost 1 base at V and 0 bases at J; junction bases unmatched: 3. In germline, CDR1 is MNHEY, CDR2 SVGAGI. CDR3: CASSYLTGTSYNEQFF. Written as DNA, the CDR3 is TGTGCCAGCAGTTACTTGACAGGGACCTCCTACAATGAGCAGTTCTTC.

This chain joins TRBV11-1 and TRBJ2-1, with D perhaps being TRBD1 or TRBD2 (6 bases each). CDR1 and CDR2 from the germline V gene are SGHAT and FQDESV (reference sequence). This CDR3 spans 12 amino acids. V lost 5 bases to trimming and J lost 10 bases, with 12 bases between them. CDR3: CASSDQGGEQFF. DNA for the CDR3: TGTGCCAGCAGCGACCAAGGGGGGGAGCAGTTCTTC. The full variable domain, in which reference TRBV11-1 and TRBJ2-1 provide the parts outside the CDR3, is EAEVAQSPRYKITEKSQAVAFWCDPISGHATLYWYRQILGQGPELLVQFQDESVVDDSQLPKDRFSAERLKGVDSTLKIQPAELGDSAMYLCASSDQGGEQFFGPGTRLTVL.

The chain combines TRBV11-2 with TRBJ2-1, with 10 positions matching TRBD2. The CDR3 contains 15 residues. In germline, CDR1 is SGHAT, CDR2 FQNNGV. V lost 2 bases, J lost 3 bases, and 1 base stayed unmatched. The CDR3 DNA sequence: TGTGCCAGCAGCTTAACTAGCGGGAACTACAATGAGCAGTTCTTC. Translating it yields CASSLTSGNYNEQFF. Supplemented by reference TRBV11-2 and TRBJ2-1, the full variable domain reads EAGVAQSPRYKIIEKRQSVAFWCNPISGHATLYWYQQILGQGPKLLIQFQNNGVVDDSQLPKDRFSAERLKGVDSTLKIQPAKLEDSAVYLCASSLTSGNYNEQFFGPGTRLTVL.

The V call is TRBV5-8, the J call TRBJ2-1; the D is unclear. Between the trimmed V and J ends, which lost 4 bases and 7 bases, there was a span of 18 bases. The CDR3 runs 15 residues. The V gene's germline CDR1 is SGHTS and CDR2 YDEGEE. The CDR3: CASSPFTYSWNEQFF. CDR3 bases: TGTGCCAGCAGCCCCTTTACTTATTCGTGGAATGAGCAGTTCTTC.

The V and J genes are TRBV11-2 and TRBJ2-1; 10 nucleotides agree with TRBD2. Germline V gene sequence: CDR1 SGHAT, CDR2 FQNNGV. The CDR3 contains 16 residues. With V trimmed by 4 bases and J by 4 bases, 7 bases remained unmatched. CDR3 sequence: CASSSSGRWGYNEQFF. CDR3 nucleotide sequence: TGTGCCAGCAGCTCTAGCGGGAGATGGGGTTACAATGAGCAGTTCTTC.

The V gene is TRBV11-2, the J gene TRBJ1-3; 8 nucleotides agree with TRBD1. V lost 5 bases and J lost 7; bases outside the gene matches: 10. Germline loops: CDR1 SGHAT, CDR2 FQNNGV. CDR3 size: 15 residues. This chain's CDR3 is CASSPQAGGANTIYF. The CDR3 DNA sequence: TGTGCCAGCAGCCCCCAGGCAGGGGGCGCGAACACCATATATTTT.

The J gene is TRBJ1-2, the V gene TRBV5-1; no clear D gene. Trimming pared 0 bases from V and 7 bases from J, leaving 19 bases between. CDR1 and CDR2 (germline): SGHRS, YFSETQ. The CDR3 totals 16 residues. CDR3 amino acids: CASSLDVLRTPGGYTF. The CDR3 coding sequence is TGCGCCAGCAGCTTGGATGTGCTTAGGACCCCCGGTGGCTACACCTTC.

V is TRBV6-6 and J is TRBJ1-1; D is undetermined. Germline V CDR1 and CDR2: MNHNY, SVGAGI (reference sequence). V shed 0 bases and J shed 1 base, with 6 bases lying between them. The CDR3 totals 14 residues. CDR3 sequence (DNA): TGTGCCAGCAGTTACTCGCGCAAGAACACTGAAGCTTTCTTT. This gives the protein CASSYSRKNTEAFF.